The next 22 T cell receptor beta chains were all read from a single sample in a study of T cells in localized non-small cell lung cancer. Sequenced by immunoSEQ multiplex PCR; TCRdb stores in-frame clones only, minus some. The repertoire holds about 31,000 clones, with 70% to 90% as singletons. The sequencing used peripheral blood, collected before any cancer treatment. These TCRs come from a woman aged 40-69 years with stage I lung adenocarcinoma.

The CDR3 loop is CASGAGGVTEAFF. The CDR3 coding sequence is TGTGCCAGTGGGGCAGGGGGCGTCACTGAAGCTTTCTTT. This chain links TRBV19 with TRBJ1-1; 8 nucleotides line up with TRBD1. The V gene end was trimmed by 8 bases and the J gene end by 4 bases; junction bases not matched to a gene: 6. Per the germline V gene, CDR1 is LNHDA and CDR2 is SQIVND (reference sequence). This CDR3 spans 13 amino acids.

This clone was detected only once. The DNA of the CDR3 is TGTGCCAGCAGCTTTAAGGGCTCTGGAAACACCATATATTTT. Translating gives CASSFKGSGNTIYF. The chain has TRBV7-2 and TRBJ1-3, with D uncertain. With 3 bases removed from V and 0 bases from J, the gap between germline ends came to 6 bases. Per germline, CDR1 SGHTA and CDR2 FQGNSA. The CDR3 length is 14 residues. The full variable domain, completed using reference TRBV7-2 and TRBJ1-3, is GAGVSQSPSNKVTEKGKDVELRCDPISGHTALYWYRQSLGQGLEFLIYFQGNSAPDKSGLPSDRFSAERTGGSVSTLTIQRTQQEDSAVYLCASSFKGSGNTIYFGEGSWLTVV.

The chain links TRBV5-5 to TRBJ1-1; 7 bases match TRBD1. This CDR3 comprises 15 residues. Germline values: CDR1 SGHKS, CDR2 YYEKEE (reference sequence). Trimming removed 0 bases from V and 3 bases from J; junction bases left unmatched: 5. CDR3 bases: TGTGCCAGCAGCTTGGCGGCAGGGGGTTACACTGAAGCTTTCTTT. As protein: CASSLAAGGYTEAFF.

The chain recombines TRBV6-6 with TRBJ2-1; the match to TRBD1 covers 7 bases. The V gene end was trimmed by 5 bases and the J gene end by 3 bases; junction bases not matched to a gene: 10. The CDR3 is 16 residues long. CDR1 is MNHNY and CDR2 is SVGAGI in the germline V gene (reference sequence). The CDR3 spells CASSAYRGGFYNEQFF. As DNA, the CDR3 is TGTGCCAGCAGTGCCTACAGGGGCGGGTTCTACAATGAGCAGTTCTTC.

This clone is labeled large (0.1 to 1%). The chain carries TRBV19 and TRBJ2-7; tentative D call: TRBD1 (6 bases). The germline V gene has CDR1 LNHDA and CDR2 SQIVND (reference sequence). The CDR3 loop spans 16 amino acids. Trimming removed 3 bases at V and 6 bases at J, with 21 bases between. DNA of the CDR3: TGTGCCAGTAGTATTGCCGCCAGGGGCGGGCTCGCCGAGCAGTACTTC. Translated, it gives CASSIAARGGLAEQYF.

Of note for this clone: An end of the junction does not agree with germline; a read error may underlie this. The V gene is TRBV7-9, the J gene TRBJ1-2, with 7 bases lining up with TRBD1. The CDR3 covers 16 residues. Looked up from germline, CDR1 is SEHNR and CDR2 is FQNEAQ (reference sequence). Here the CDR3 reads CASSLAPRPGQSMVAF. CDR3 in DNA: TGTGCCAGCAGCTTAGCTCCTCGTCCGGGACAGTCTATGGTAGCGTTC.

This chain links TRBV4-2 with TRBJ2-1; 8 nucleotides match TRBD2. The CDR3 runs 15 residues. Trimming removed 3 bases from V and 3 bases from J; junction bases left unmatched: 4. Germline V gene lookup returns CDR1 LGHNA and CDR2 YNFKEQ. CDR3 DNA: TGTGCCAGCAGCCAGGAAAGCGGGAGCTACAATGAGCAGTTCTTC. As protein: CASSQESGSYNEQFF.

The chain couples TRBV13 to TRBJ2-5; D not certain. Germline CDR1 and CDR2: PRHDT and FYEKMQ (reference sequence). V shed 7 bases and J shed 5 bases, with 17 bases lying between them. This CDR3 contains 14 residues. The CDR3 sequence: CASTLTGTSETQYF. The DNA for the CDR3 is TGTGCCAGCACCCTGACGGGTACTTCCGAGACCCAGTACTTC.

This chain joins TRBV30 and TRBJ1-4; D ambiguous. Germline V lookup: CDR1 GTSNPN, CDR2 SVGIG (reference sequence). The CDR3 runs 11 residues. The V gene lost 3 bases and the J gene lost 7 bases, with 6 bases spanning the gap. For the CDR3, the DNA is TGTGCCTGGAGGGTAACTGAAAAACTGTTTTTT. It specifies CAWRVTEKLFF.

This chain links TRBV30 with TRBJ2-2; D is possibly TRBD2 (7 bases). The V gene lost 0 bases and the J gene lost 2 bases, with 13 bases spanning the gap. This CDR3 has 16 residues. The germline V gene encodes CDR1 GTSNPN and CDR2 SVGIG (reference sequence). The CDR3 spells CAWSVGGGGNTGELFF. The CDR3 nucleotides are TGTGCCTGGAGTGTCGGCGGGGGCGGTAACACCGGGGAGCTGTTTTTT. The variable domain in full, with the rest retrieved from reference TRBV30 and TRBJ2-2, is SQTIHQWPATLVQPVGSPLSLECTVEGTSNPNLYWYRQAAGRGLQLLFYSVGIGQISSEVPQNLSASRPQDRQFILSSKKLLLSDSGFYLCAWSVGGGGNTGELFFGEGSRLTVL.

The chain employs TRBV27 and TRBJ1-2; TRBD1 matches at 7 bases. This CDR3 has 13 amino acids. V dropped 8 bases and J dropped 8; count of bases not matched to a gene: 11. Looked up from germline, CDR1 is MNHEY and CDR2 is SMNVEV (reference sequence). CDR3 residues: CASRGRGRGGYTF. The CDR3 DNA sequence: TGTGCCAGCCGAGGGAGGGGGCGAGGGGGCTACACCTTC.

Only one count was recorded for this clone. The V call is TRBV5-1, the J call TRBJ2-5; 10 bases map to TRBD1. Per germline, CDR1 SGHRS and CDR2 YFSETQ. The V gene end was trimmed by 4 bases and the J gene end by 4 bases; junction bases not matched to a gene: 7. This CDR3 region has 15 residues. Here the CDR3 DNA reads TGCGCCAGCAGCATCGGACAGGGGGTGGGAGAGACCCAGTACTTC. Protein: CASSIGQGVGETQYF.

This chain's CDR3 is CASSGVQGSYGYTF. The CDR3, as DNA: TGTGCCAGCAGCGGGGTACAGGGTTCTTATGGCTACACCTTC. J is TRBJ1-2 and V is TRBV9; D is perhaps TRBD1 (6 bases). The CDR3 length is 14 residues. Between the trimmed V and J ends, which lost 3 bases and 5 bases, there was a span of 14 bases. Germline-derived CDR1 and CDR2 are SGDLS and YYNGEE.

The chain joins TRBV2 to TRBJ2-1; the match to TRBD2 covers 8 bases. CDR1 is SNHLY, CDR2 FYNNEI, per germline. V gave up 8 bases and J gave up 5 bases; unmatched junction bases: 14. The CDR3 has 16 residues. For the CDR3, the DNA is TGTGCCAGCGCAACCCCAGCGGGAGCTAGAGACAATGAGCAGTTCTTC. It specifies CASATPAGARDNEQFF.

V is TRBV2 and J is TRBJ2-7; D may be TRBD1 (6 bases). CDR3 length: 13 residues. Trimming took off 3 bases at V and 5 bases at J, with 11 bases between the two ends. The V gene's germline CDR1 is SNHLY and CDR2 FYNNEI. The CDR3 DNA reads TGTGCCAGCAGTGAGACAGAGGGGGACGAGCAGTACTTC. Its protein product is CASSETEGDEQYF.

The chain couples TRBV2 to TRBJ2-7; 13 positions agree with TRBD2. CDR1 is SNHLY, CDR2 FYNNEI, per germline. This CDR3 has 15 amino acids. Trimming cost V 3 bases and J 3 bases; bases outside gene matches: 2. CDR3 sequence: CASSERTSGSYEQYF. For the CDR3, the DNA is TGTGCCAGCAGTGAGAGGACTAGCGGGAGCTACGAGCAGTACTTC.

The chain carries TRBV6-5 and TRBJ1-2; D perhaps matches TRBD1 (6 bases). This CDR3 spans 15 amino acids. Germline V gene lookup returns CDR1 MNHEY and CDR2 SVGAGI. Trimming left V 6 bases short and J 2 bases short, with 16 bases between. The CDR3 DNA is TGTGCCAGCAGGGGGGCGATTGTACCGAACTATGGCTACACCTTC. Translated, it gives CASRGAIVPNYGYTF.

The chain carries TRBV5-5 and TRBJ2-7; TRBD1 agrees at 9 bases. Germline trimming cut 5 bases from V and 5 bases from J; bases unmatched to any gene: 17. This CDR3 is 17 amino acids long. Looked up from germline, CDR1 is SGHKS and CDR2 is YYEKEE (reference sequence). The CDR3, as DNA: TGTGCCAGCAGTCGGACTTGGGACGGGACAGGGTTCCACGAGCAGTACTTC. It translates to CASSRTWDGTGFHEQYF.

The gene calls are TRBV4-2 and TRBJ1-4; 8 positions agree with TRBD1. The CDR3 covers 15 residues. V shed 0 bases, J shed 9 bases, and the junction held 6 bases outside the gene matches. CDR1 is LGHNA, CDR2 YNFKEQ, per germline. CDR3 sequence: CASSQDQGARKKLFF. The DNA of the CDR3 is TGTGCCAGCAGCCAAGATCAGGGGGCGAGGAAAAAACTGTTTTTT.

This clone has only a few counts. This chain uses TRBV13 with TRBJ2-1, with 9 positions matching TRBD2. The CDR3 extends over 16 amino acids. Trimming cost V 5 bases and J 8 bases; bases outside gene matches: 13. Germline CDR1 is PRHDT and CDR2 is FYEKMQ (reference sequence). CDR3 region: CASSPQGRGRVDEQFF. The CDR3 region has the DNA TGTGCCAGCAGCCCCCAGGGGCGCGGGAGGGTCGATGAGCAGTTCTTC.

The V gene is TRBV28, the J gene TRBJ1-5, with 9 bases that match TRBD1. V shed 7 bases and J 6 bases; nucleotides not matched to a gene: 10. Germline lookup yields CDR1 MDHEN and CDR2 SYDVKM. This CDR3 is 15 amino acids long. Here the CDR3 reads CASIPRQGGSQPQHF. CDR3 bases: TGTGCCAGCATCCCGCGACAGGGGGGCTCTCAGCCCCAGCATTTT. Full variable domain (missing parts from reference TRBV28 and TRBJ1-5): DVKVTQSSRYLVKRTGEKVFLECVQDMDHENMFWYRQDPGLGLRLIYFSYDVKMKEKGDIPEGYSVSREKKERFSLILESASTNQTSMYLCASIPRQGGSQPQHFGDGTRLSIL.

The rearrangement joins TRBV18 to TRBJ2-2; no clear D. Germline V gene lookup returns CDR1 KGHSH and CDR2 LQKENI. The CDR3 sequence is 12 residues long. Trimming removed 4 bases at V and 6 bases at J, with 6 bases between. The CDR3 region is CASSRESGELFF. Here the CDR3 DNA reads TGTGCCAGCTCACGAGAGTCCGGGGAGCTGTTTTTT.